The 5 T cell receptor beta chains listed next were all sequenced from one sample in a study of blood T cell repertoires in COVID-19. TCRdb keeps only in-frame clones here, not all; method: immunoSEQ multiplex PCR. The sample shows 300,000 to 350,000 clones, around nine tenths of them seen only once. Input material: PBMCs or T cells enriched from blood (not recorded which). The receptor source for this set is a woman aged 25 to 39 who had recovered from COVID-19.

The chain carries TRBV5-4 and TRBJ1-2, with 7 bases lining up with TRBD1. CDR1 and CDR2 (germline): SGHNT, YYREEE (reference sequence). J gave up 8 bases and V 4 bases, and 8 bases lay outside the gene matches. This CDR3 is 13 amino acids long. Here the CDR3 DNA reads TGTGCCAGCAGCCCACAAGACAGGGAAGGCTACACCTTC. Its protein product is CASSPQDREGYTF.

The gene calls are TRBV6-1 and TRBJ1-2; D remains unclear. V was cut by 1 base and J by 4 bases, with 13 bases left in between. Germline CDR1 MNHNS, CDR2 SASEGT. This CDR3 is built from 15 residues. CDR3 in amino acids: CASSEGIYFSYGYTF. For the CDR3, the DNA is TGTGCCAGCAGTGAAGGTATCTATTTCTCCTATGGCTACACCTTC.

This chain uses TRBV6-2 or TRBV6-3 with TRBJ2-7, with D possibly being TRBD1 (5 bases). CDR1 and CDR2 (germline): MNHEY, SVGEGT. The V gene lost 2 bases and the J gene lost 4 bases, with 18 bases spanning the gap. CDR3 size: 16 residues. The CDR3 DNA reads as TGTGCCAGCAGTTACACGACAGTAAGGGGCCAATACGAGCAGTACTTC. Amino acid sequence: CASSYTTVRGQYEQYF.

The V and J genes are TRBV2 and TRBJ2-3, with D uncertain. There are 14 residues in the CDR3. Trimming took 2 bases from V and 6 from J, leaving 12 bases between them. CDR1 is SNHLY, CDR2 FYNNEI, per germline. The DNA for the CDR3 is TGTGCCAGCAGTGAATTAGGTGCGGAGGATACGCAGTATTTT. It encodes CASSELGAEDTQYF.

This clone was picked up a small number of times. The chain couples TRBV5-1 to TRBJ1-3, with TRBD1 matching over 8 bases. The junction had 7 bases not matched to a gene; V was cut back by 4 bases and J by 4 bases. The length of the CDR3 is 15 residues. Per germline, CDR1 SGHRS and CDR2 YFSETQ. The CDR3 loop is CASSGAGGVGNTIYF. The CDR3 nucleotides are TGCGCCAGCAGCGGGGCAGGGGGCGTCGGAAACACCATATATTTT.